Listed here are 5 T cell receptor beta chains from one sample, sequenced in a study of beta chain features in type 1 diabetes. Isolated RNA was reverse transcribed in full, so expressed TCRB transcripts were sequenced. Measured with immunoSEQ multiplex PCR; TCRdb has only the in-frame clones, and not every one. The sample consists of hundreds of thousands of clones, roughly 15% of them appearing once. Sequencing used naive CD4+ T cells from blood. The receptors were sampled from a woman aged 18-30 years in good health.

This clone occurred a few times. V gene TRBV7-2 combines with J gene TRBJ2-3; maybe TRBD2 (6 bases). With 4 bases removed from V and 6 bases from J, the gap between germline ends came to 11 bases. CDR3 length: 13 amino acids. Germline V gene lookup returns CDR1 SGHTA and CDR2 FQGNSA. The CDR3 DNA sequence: TGTGCCAGCAGCTCCCGACTAGTGGATACGCAGTATTTT. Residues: CASSSRLVDTQYF.

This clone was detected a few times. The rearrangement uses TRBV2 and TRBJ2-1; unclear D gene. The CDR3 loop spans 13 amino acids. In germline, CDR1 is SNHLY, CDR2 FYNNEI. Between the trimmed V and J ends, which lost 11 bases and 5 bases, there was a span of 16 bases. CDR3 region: CAADKEGNNEQFF. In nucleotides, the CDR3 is TGTGCCGCAGACAAGGAAGGGAACAATGAGCAGTTCTTC.

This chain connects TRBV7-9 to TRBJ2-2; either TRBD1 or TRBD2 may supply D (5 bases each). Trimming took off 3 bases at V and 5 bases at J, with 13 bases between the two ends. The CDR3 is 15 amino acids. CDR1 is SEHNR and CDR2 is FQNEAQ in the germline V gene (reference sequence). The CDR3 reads CASSFSGTLTGELFF. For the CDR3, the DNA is TGTGCCAGCAGCTTCTCAGGGACCCTTACCGGGGAGCTGTTTTTT.

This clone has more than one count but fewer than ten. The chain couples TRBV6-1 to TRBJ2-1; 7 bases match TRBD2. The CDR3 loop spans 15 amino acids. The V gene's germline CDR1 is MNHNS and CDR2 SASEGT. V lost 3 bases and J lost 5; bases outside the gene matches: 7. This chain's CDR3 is CASSEPGTKNNEQFF. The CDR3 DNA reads TGTGCCAGCAGTGAGCCCGGGACTAAGAACAATGAGCAGTTCTTC.

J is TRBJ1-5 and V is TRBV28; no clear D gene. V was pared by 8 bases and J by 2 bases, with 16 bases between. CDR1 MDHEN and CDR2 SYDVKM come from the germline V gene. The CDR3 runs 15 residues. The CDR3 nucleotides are TGTGCCAGCCATTCCGGGCCCTCGGGCAATCAGCCCCAGCATTTT. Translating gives CASHSGPSGNQPQHF.